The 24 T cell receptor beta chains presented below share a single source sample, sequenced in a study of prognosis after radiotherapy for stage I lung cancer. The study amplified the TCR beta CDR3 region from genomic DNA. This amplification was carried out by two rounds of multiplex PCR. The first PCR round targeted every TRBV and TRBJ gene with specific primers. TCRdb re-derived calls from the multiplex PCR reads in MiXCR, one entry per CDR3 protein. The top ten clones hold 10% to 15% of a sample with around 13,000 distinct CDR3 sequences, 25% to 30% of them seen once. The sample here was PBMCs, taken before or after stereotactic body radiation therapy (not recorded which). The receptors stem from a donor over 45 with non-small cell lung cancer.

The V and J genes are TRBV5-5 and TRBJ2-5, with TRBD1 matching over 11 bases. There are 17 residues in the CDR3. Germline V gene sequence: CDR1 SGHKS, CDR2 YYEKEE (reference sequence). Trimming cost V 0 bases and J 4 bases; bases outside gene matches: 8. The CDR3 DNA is TGTGCCAGCAGCTTGGTGGGGGGACAGGGGGGAGGAGAGACCCAGTACTTC. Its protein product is CASSLVGGQGGGETQYF.

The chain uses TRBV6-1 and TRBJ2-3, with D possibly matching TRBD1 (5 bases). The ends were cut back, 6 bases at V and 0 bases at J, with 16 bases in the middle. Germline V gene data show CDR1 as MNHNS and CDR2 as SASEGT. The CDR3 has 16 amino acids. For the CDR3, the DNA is TGTGCCAGCAGCAACAGGATCTCCCGCAGCACAGATACGCAGTATTTT. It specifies CASSNRISRSTDTQYF.

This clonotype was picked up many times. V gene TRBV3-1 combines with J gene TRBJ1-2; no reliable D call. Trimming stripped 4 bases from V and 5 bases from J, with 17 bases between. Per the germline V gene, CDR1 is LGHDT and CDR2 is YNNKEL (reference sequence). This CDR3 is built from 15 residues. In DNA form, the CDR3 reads TGTGCCAGCAGCCCCCGGGCCCCGGAGAGATATGGCTACACCTTC. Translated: CASSPRAPERYGYTF.

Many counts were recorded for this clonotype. The chain's CDR3 is CASSYVQNTEAFF. The CDR3 DNA sequence: TGTGCCAGCAGCTATGTCCAGAACACTGAAGCTTTCTTT. The chain is built from TRBV12-3 or TRBV12-4 and TRBJ1-1, with D uncertain. Trimming shortened V by 6 bases and J by 1 base, and 9 bases separated the two germline ends. The CDR3 has 13 residues.

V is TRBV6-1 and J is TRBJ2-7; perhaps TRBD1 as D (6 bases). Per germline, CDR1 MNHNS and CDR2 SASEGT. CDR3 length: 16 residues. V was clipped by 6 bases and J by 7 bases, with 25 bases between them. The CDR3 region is CASSLGVAGGGYEQYF. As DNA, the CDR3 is TGTGCCAGCAGCCTTGGGGTGGCGGGTGGGGGCTATGAGCAGTACTTC.

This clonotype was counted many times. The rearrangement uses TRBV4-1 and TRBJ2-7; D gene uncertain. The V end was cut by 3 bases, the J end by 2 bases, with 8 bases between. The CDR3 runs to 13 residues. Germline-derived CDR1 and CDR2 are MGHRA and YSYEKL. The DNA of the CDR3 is TGCGCCAGCAGCCAGGAAGTCACCTACGAGCAGTACTTC. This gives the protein CASSQEVTYEQYF.

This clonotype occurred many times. CDR3 residues: CASSIDHQAGANVLTF. CDR3 coding DNA: TGTGCCAGTAGTATAGATCATCAGGCTGGGGCCAACGTCCTGACTTTC. The chain combines TRBV19 with TRBJ2-6, with D hard to call. The CDR3 covers 16 residues. The V end was cut by 0 bases, the J end by 2 bases, with 8 bases between. Germline-derived CDR1 and CDR2 are LNHDA and SQIVND (reference sequence).

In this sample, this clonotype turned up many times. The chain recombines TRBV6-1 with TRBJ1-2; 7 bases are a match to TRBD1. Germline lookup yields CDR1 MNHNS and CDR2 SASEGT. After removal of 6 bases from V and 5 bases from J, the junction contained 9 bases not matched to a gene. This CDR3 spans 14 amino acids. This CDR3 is CASRIDRATYGYTF. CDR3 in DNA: TGTGCCAGCAGGATTGACAGGGCAACTTATGGCTACACCTTC.

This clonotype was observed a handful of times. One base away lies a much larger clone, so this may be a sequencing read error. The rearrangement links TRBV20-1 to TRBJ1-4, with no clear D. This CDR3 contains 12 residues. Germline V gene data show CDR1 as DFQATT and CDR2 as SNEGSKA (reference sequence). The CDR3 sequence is CSARESNEKLVF. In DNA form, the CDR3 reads TGCAGTGCTAGGGAGAGTAATGAAAAACTGGTTTTT.

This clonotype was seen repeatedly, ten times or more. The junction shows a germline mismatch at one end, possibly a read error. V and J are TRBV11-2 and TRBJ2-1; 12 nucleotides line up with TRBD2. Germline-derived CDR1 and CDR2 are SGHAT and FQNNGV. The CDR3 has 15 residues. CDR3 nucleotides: TGTGCCAGCAGCTCTAGCGGGGGGGCCTACAATGGGCAGTTCTTC. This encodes CASSSSGGAYNGQFF.

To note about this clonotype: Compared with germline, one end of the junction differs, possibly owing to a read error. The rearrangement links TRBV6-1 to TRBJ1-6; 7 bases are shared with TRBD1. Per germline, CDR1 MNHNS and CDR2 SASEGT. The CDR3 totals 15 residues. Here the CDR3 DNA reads TGTGCCAGCAGTGAGAGCAGGGGGGGCGGTTCACCCCTCAACTTT. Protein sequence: CASSESRGGGSPLNF.

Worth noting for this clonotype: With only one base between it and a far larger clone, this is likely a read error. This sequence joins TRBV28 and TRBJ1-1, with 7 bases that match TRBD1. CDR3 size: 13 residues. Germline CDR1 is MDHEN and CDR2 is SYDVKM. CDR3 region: CASTPASGTARFF. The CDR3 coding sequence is TGTGCCAGCACCCCGGCGTCCGGGACAGCCCGTTTCTTC.

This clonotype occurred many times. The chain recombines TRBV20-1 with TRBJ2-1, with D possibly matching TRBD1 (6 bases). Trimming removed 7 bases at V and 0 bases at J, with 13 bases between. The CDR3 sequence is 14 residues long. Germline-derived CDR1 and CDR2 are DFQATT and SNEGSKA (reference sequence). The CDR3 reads CSGGQGRSYNEQFF. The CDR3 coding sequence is TGCAGTGGGGGCCAGGGGCGCTCCTACAATGAGCAGTTCTTC.

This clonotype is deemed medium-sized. In DNA, the CDR3 is TGTGCCAGCAGTTCCCTAACTAACTATGGCTACACCTTC. Its translation: CASSSLTNYGYTF. The chain couples TRBV28 to TRBJ1-2, with no clear D. Germline V gene lookup returns CDR1 MDHEN and CDR2 SYDVKM. The CDR3 contains 13 residues. Trimming left V 4 bases short and J 0 bases short, with 6 bases between.

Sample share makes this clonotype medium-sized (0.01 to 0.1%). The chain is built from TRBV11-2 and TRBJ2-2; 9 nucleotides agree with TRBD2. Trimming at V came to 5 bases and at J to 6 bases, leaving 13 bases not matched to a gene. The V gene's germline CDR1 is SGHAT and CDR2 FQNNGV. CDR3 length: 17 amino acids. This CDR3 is CASSPEGIAGASGELFF. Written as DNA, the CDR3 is TGTGCCAGCAGCCCCGAAGGTATAGCGGGAGCATCCGGGGAGCTGTTTTTT.

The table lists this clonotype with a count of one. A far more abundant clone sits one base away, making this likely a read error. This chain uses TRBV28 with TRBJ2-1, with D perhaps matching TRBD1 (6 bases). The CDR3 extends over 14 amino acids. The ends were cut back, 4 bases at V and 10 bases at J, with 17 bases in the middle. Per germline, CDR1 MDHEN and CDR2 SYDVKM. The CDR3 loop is CASSYATGNYEQFF. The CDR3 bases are TGTGCCAGCAGTTATGCAACAGGGAACTACGAGCAGTTCTTC.

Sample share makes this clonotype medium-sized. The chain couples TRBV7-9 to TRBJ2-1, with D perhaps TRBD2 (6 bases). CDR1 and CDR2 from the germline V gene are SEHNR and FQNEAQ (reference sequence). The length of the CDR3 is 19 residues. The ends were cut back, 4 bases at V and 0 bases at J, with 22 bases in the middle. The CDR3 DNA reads TGTGCCAGCAGCTGGCGGGGTGGGAACCCCTTGTTCTCCTACAATGAGCAGTTCTTC. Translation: CASSWRGGNPLFSYNEQFF.

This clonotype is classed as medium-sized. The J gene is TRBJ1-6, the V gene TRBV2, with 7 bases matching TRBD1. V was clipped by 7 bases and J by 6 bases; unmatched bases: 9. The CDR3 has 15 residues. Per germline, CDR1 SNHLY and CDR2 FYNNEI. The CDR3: CASKMSGTVNSPLHF. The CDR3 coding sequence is TGTGCCAGCAAAATGTCGGGGACAGTTAATTCACCCCTCCACTTT.

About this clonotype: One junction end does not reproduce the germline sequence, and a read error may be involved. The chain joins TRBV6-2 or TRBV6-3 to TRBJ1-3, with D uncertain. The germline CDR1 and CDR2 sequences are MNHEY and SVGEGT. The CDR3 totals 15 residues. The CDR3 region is CDSSQTQHPANTIYF. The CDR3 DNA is TGTGACAGCAGCCAGACGCAACATCCAGCAAACACCATATATTTT.

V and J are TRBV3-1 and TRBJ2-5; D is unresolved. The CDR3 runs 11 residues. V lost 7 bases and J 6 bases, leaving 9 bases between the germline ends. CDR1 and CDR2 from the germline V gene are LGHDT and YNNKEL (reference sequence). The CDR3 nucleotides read TGTGCCAGCATCCCATCGAAGACCCAGTACTTC. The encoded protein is CASIPSKTQYF.

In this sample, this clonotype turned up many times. CDR3 sequence reads: CASSLDGRGANQPQHF. In nucleotides, the CDR3 is TGCGCCAGCAGCTTGGACGGTCGGGGGGCGAATCAGCCCCAGCATTTT. V usage is TRBV5-1 and J usage is TRBJ1-5, with D possibly matching TRBD1 (6 bases). CDR3 size: 16 residues. V was pared by 0 bases and J by 4 bases, with 14 bases between. Germline V gives CDR1 SGHRS, CDR2 YFSETQ.

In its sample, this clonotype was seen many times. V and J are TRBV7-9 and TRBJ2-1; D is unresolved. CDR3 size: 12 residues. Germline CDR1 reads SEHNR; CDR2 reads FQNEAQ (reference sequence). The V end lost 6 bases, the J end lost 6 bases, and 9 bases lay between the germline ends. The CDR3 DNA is TGTGCCAGCAGGCTTACATCCAATGAGCAGTTCTTC. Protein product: CASRLTSNEQFF.

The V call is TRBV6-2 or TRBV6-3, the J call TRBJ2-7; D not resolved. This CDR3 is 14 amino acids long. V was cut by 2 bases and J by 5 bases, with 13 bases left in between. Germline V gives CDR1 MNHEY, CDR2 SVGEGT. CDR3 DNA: TGTGCCAGCAGTTACACCCTGAGAGACCACGAGCAGTACTTC. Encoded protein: CASSYTLRDHEQYF.

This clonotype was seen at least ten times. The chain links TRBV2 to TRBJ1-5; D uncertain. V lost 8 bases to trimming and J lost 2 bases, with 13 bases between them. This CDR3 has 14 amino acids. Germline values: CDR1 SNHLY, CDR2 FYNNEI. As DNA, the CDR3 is TGTGCCAGCTCTCTCCCGAAGGGCAATCAGCCCCAGCATTTT. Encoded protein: CASSLPKGNQPQHF.